The 17 T cell receptor beta chains below come from one sample, sequenced in a study of cytomegalovirus exposure and HLA in healthy donors. Here immunoSEQ multiplex PCR was the method, and the copy in TCRdb shows in-frame clones only, minus some. This table holds roughly 180,000 clones, about 89% found once. Sequencing was done on a sample of PBMCs. Receptors were obtained from a man aged 25-45 years in good health and CMV-seropositive.

This chain's CDR3 is CASSRGRPNTGELFF. The DNA for the CDR3 is TGTGCCAGCAGCAGAGGCAGACCGAACACCGGGGAGCTGTTTTTT. This chain links TRBV5-6 with TRBJ2-2; D is unclear. The germline gives CDR1 SGHDT, CDR2 YYEEEE. Trimming cost V 4 bases and J 0 bases, with 10 bases left between them. This CDR3 is built from 15 residues.

This rearrangement joins TRBV2 to TRBJ2-7; 10 positions agree with TRBD2. From germline, CDR1 is SNHLY and CDR2 FYNNEI. This CDR3 has 17 residues. The J segment lost 3 bases and the V segment lost 1 base, leaving 9 bases of the junction unmatched. The CDR3 reads CASSEVASGSTVYEQYF. CDR3 coding DNA: TGTGCCAGCAGTGAAGTGGCTAGCGGGAGTACGGTCTACGAGCAGTACTTC.

V usage is TRBV6-1 and J usage is TRBJ2-7; D call uncertain. The germline V and J ends were trimmed by 7 bases and 0 bases, with 7 bases remaining between them. Germline lookup yields CDR1 MNHNS and CDR2 SASEGT. The CDR3 has 12 amino acids. The CDR3 loop reads CASTTHSYEQYF. The CDR3 bases are TGTGCCAGCACCACCCACTCCTACGAGCAGTACTTC.

V is TRBV2 and J is TRBJ1-1; D is uncertain. Germline lookup yields CDR1 SNHLY and CDR2 FYNNEI. The CDR3 covers 13 residues. Trimming took off 4 bases at V and 5 bases at J, with 11 bases between the two ends. The CDR3 spells CASSVPPVTEAFF. As DNA, the CDR3 is TGTGCCAGCAGTGTCCCTCCCGTAACTGAAGCTTTCTTT.

CDR3 nucleotides: TGTGCCAGCAGTCGCGACAGGGGGCGGGTAGAGACCCAGTACTTC. Its translation: CASSRDRGRVETQYF. J is TRBJ2-5 and V is TRBV2; the match to TRBD1 covers 10 bases. Germline CDR1 and CDR2: SNHLY and FYNNEI. With V trimmed by 5 bases and J by 4 bases, 7 bases remained unmatched. The CDR3 runs to 15 residues.

V gene TRBV6-1 combines with J gene TRBJ2-7; 10 nucleotides match TRBD1. Trimming at V came to 11 bases and at J to 4 bases, leaving 11 bases not matched to a gene. Germline V gene data show CDR1 as MNHNS and CDR2 as SASEGT. The CDR3 loop spans 14 amino acids. The CDR3 DNA follows: TGTGCCGTAGAAGGGTGGACAGGGGGTTACGAGCAGTACTTC. Amino acids: CAVEGWTGGYEQYF.

This chain uses TRBV9 with TRBJ1-4, with D possibly TRBD1 on 5 matching bases. Germline CDR1 SGDLS, CDR2 YYNGEE. Trimming removed 4 bases at V and 2 bases at J, with 15 bases between. This CDR3 comprises 16 residues. The DNA of the CDR3 is TGTGCCAGCAGCAACCCCAGGGCTGAGACTAATGAAAAACTGTTTTTT. Translating it yields CASSNPRAETNEKLFF.

The chain employs TRBV4-1 and TRBJ2-1, with D perhaps given as TRBD1 or TRBD2 (6 bases each). The CDR3 loop spans 14 amino acids. CDR1 and CDR2 from the germline V gene are MGHRA and YSYEKL. V gave up 3 bases and J gave up 7 bases, with 13 bases separating them. The CDR3 region has the DNA TGCGCCAGCAGCCATCCTAGGGGGGTTAATGAGCAGTTCTTC. This codes for CASSHPRGVNEQFF.

The table lists this clone with a few counts. This chain uses TRBV27 with TRBJ1-2; weak D call: TRBD1 (6 bases). This CDR3 has 15 residues. Germline assignment: CDR1 MNHEY and CDR2 SMNVEV (reference sequence). V was pared by 5 bases and J by 7 bases, with 20 bases between. The CDR3 protein is CASSVTGRKGPGYTF. The CDR3 region has the DNA TGTGCCAGCAGTGTAACAGGGAGAAAAGGTCCTGGCTACACCTTC.

This clone was recorded only once. V usage is TRBV27 and J usage is TRBJ1-2; D remains unclear. The CDR3 runs 14 residues. From germline, CDR1 is MNHEY and CDR2 SMNVEV (reference sequence). V lost 2 bases, J lost 4 bases, and 11 bases lay in between. The CDR3, as DNA: TGTGCCAGCAGTTTAGGAGGGAACCCCTATGGCTACACCTTC. Translating it yields CASSLGGNPYGYTF.

This chain uses TRBV9 with TRBJ1-4, with D unclear. The CDR3 covers 13 residues. Germline CDR1 is SGDLS and CDR2 is YYNGEE. Between the trimmed V and J ends, which lost 0 bases and 5 bases, there was a span of 5 bases. In DNA, the CDR3 is TGTGCCAGCAGCGTAGAGGCAAATGAAAAACTGTTTTTT. Amino acids: CASSVEANEKLFF.

The V call is TRBV4-1, the J call TRBJ2-1; 12 bases are shared with TRBD2. The trim removed 5 bases at V and 8 bases at J, leaving 7 bases unmatched. CDR1 MGHRA and CDR2 YSYEKL come from the germline V gene. The CDR3 length is 15 residues. This CDR3 reads CASSSRTSGMDEQFF. In nucleotides, the CDR3 is TGCGCCAGCAGCTCGCGGACTAGCGGGATGGATGAGCAGTTCTTC.

This rearrangement joins TRBV6-5 to TRBJ2-5, with D maybe TRBD2 (7 bases). CDR1 and CDR2 from the germline V gene are MNHEY and SVGAGI. V dropped 2 bases and J dropped 0 bases, with 13 bases sitting between them. The CDR3 extends over 16 amino acids. The CDR3: CASSYLAGAHQETQYF. The CDR3 DNA follows: TGTGCCAGCAGTTACCTGGCGGGGGCCCACCAAGAGACCCAGTACTTC.

This rearrangement joins TRBV9 to TRBJ2-7; the D gene is possibly TRBD2 (6 bases). Trimming cost V 1 base and J 0 bases, with 8 bases left between them. The germline V gene encodes CDR1 SGDLS and CDR2 YYNGEE. The CDR3 runs to 14 residues. This CDR3 reads CASSVTGSSYEQYF. The CDR3 nucleotides are TGTGCCAGCAGCGTAACCGGGAGCTCCTACGAGCAGTACTTC.

The chain joins TRBV5-1 to TRBJ2-3; 9 bases line up with TRBD2. The CDR3 sequence is 16 residues long. The germline CDR1 and CDR2 sequences are SGHRS and YFSETQ. V was pared by 0 bases and J by 2 bases, with 4 bases of the junction left unmatched. The CDR3 loop is CASSLGPSGNTDTQYF. In DNA, the CDR3 is TGCGCCAGCAGCTTGGGACCTAGCGGGAACACAGATACGCAGTATTTT.

The genes are TRBV5-1 and TRBJ1-4; 9 bases are a match to TRBD1. Germline loops: CDR1 SGHRS, CDR2 YFSETQ. Trimming at V came to 3 bases and at J to 8 bases, leaving 14 bases not matched to a gene. This CDR3 has 17 amino acids. CDR3 residues: CASSSSTGGRIGEKLFF. In DNA form, the CDR3 reads TGCGCCAGCAGCTCCTCGACAGGGGGGCGGATAGGGGAAAAACTGTTTTTT.

The V call is TRBV29-1, the J call TRBJ1-1; D uncertain. Looked up from germline, CDR1 is SQVTM and CDR2 is ANQGSEA. This CDR3 has 13 residues. V was trimmed by 4 bases and J by 0 bases, leaving 9 bases between them. In DNA form, the CDR3 reads TGCAGCGTTGTTGGAAGATTGAACACTGAAGCTTTCTTT. Translated, it gives CSVVGRLNTEAFF.